This TCR beta chain is drawn from a study of T cell responses to AZD1222 COVID-19 vaccine (dated by TCRdb to the early 2020s). In the study overall: TCR sequencing covered fewer than 250 trial participants: 200 to 210 given two doses of AZD1222 and approximately 26 given two doses of MenACWY control vaccine. Trial participants were enrolled by age into subgroups of 18-55, 56-69 and 70-plus years, and roughly 150, 30 and 60 TCR-sequenced participants, respectively, were included in these subgroups.

The label giving this sample's time point can be read as: about 28 days (+/-7) after the second vaccine dose. The treatment or condition label, as the study defines it: meningococcal conjugate vaccine given as trial control. The vaccinee samples were drawn from two UK trials, COV001 and COV002, one of which was a single-blind randomized controlled phase 2/3 trial testing AZD1222 (ChAdOx1 nCoV-19) in healthy adults. Trial participant PBMC samples were collected at day 0 and day 28 after the second dose for TCRbeta chain sequencing. Regarding this clone: Its cognate antigen has yet to be identified. Per-base quality was not reported, and no clone a single base away is much larger than it.

The CDR3 regions of human TCRbeta chains were analyzed by immunosequencing. Regarding the original processing steps: Repertoire TCRs were matched against a reference library of SARS-CoV-2-specific TCRs generated with the MIRA antigen-specificity platform. Breadth was defined as the fraction of unique TCRs that were SARS-CoV-2-associated, and depth was defined as the fraction of total T cells that were SARS-CoV-2-associated. Using the MIRA data, each spike-specific TCR was assigned both to the spike region to which the TCR was reactive and to a CD4 or CD8 class. Log10-transformed breadth and depth values were compared by one-way ANOVA with Sidak's multiple comparisons tests. TCRdb stores this immuneACCESS table with in-frame sequences only. Part of the clones is absent; in the studies checked, under half of the shortfall reflects unresolved V genes, and no reason is known for the rest. The DNA gave D and trimming, while V, J and clone size come from that table. The sample table records about 100,000 clones; about 89% of these occur just once. 3% to 4% of the sample is taken by the ten largest.

Beyond this particular receptor, the publication reports: After two AZD1222 doses, both the breadth and the depth of spike-specific TCRs were significantly higher than at day 0 and than in MenACWY recipients. Because no day 14 peak-response samples were available, repertoires were characterized only after the peak T cell response. The vaccine-associated CD4 TCRs covered the entire spike protein, and the dominant responses fell in regions 160-218 and 743-854. In the small 56-69-year group, the increase in depth fell short of significance, most likely because of low power. Reportedly, close to half of the unique spike-specific TCRs recognized epitopes lying outside the regions that are mutated in the B.1.351 and B.1.1.7 variants. Participants were mostly white British, with more females than males. The authors suggested clonal diversity may have been underestimated. Conclusions about previously exposed vaccinees were limited because only six or seven AZD1222 recipients were SARS-CoV-2 seropositive at baseline.

CDR3 length: 22 amino acids, cysteine to phenylalanine. Only the CDR3 DNA is retained, 66 bases long and in frame from the first base. From the germline V gene, CDR1 is SGHTA and CDR2 is FQGTGA. The germline V and J ends show losses of 0 bases and 0 bases respectively, and no gene match explains 14 bases of the junction. The clonotype was recovered from an adult who received the MenACWY meningococcal vaccine as a control. The chain links TRBV7-3 with TRBJ2-6; 10 nucleotides in the junction match TRBD1. Here the sequenced sample was peripheral blood, taken 28 days after the second dose of the MenACWY control vaccine. CDR3 region: CASSLTGLGTGEGGSGANVLTF. The nucleotide sequence is given as TGTGCCAGCAGCTTAACGGGGTTGGGGACAGGGGAAGGAGGCTCTGGGGCCAACGTCCTGACTTTC.